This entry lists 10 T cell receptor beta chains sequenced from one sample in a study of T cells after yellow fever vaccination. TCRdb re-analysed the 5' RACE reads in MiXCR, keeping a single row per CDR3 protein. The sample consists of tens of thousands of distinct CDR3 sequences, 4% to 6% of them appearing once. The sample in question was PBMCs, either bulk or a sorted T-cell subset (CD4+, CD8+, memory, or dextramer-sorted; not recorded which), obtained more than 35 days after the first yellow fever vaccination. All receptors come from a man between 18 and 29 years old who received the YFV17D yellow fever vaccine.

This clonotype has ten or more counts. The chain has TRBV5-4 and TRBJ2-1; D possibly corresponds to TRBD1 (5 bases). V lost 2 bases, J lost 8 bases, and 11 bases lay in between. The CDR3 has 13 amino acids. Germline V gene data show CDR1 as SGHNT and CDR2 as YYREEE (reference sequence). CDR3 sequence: CASSFQGSDEQFF. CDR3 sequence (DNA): TGTGCCAGCAGCTTTCAGGGCTCCGATGAGCAGTTCTTC.

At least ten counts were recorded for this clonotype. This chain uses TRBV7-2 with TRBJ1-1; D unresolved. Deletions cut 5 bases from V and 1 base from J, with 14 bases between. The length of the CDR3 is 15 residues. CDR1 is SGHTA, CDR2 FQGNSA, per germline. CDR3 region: CASSLYTAGNTEAFF. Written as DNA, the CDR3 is TGTGCCAGCAGCCTTTACACGGCGGGGAACACTGAAGCTTTCTTT.

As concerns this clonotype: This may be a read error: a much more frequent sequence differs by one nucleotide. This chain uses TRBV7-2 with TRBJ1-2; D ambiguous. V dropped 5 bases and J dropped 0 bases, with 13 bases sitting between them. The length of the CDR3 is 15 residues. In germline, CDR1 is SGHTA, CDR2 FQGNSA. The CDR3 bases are TGTGCCAGCAGCCACGATCCCGCTGCTAACTATGGCTACACCTTC. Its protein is CASSHDPAANYGYTF.

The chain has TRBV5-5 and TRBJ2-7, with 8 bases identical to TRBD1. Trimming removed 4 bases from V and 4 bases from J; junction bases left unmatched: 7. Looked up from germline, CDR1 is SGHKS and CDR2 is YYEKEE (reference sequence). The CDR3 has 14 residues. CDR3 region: CASSRGQGAYEQYF. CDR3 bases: TGTGCCAGCAGCCGGGGGCAGGGGGCTTACGAGCAGTACTTC. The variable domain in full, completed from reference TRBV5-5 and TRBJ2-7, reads DAGVTQSPTHLIKTRGQQVTLRCSPISGHKSVSWYQQVLGQGPQFIFQYYEKEERGRGNFPDRFSARQFPNYSSELNVNALLLGDSALYLCASSRGQGAYEQYFGPGTRLTVT.

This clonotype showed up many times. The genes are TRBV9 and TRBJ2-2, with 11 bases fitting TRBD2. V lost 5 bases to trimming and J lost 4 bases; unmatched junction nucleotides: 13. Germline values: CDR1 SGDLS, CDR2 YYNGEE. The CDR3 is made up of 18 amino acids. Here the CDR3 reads CASSQQQLAGATTGELFF. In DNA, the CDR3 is TGTGCCAGCAGTCAACAACAACTAGCGGGGGCCACCACCGGGGAGCTGTTTTTT.

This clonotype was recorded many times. CDR3 protein: CASSQGFRSSYEQYF. In DNA form, the CDR3 reads TGTGCCAGCAGCCAAGGTTTTAGAAGCTCCTACGAGCAGTACTTC. This chain connects TRBV3-1 to TRBJ2-7; D uncertain. Germline V gene data show CDR1 as LGHDT and CDR2 as YNNKEL (reference sequence). The V end was cut by 1 base, the J end by 0 bases, with 10 bases between. The CDR3 has 15 residues.

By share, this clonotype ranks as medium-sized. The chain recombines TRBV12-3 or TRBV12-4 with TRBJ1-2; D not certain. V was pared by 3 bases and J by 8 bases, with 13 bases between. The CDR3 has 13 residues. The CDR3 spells CASSFNSLRGYTF. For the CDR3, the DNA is TGTGCCAGCAGTTTTAACAGCTTGAGGGGCTACACCTTC.

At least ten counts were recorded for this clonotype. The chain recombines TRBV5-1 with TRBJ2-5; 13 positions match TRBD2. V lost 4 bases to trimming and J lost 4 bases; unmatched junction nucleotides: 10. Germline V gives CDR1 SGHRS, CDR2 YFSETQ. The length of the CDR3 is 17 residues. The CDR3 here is CASSRGQGLAGLETQYF. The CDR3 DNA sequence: TGCGCCAGCAGCCGAGGACAGGGACTAGCGGGGTTAGAGACCCAGTACTTC.

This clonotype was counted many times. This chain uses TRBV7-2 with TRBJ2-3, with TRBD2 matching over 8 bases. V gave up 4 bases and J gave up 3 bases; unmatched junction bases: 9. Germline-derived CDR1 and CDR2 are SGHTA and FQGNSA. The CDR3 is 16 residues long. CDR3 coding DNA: TGTGCCAGCAGCTCTCCTGGCGGGGGGTTGACAGATACGCAGTATTTT. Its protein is CASSSPGGGLTDTQYF.

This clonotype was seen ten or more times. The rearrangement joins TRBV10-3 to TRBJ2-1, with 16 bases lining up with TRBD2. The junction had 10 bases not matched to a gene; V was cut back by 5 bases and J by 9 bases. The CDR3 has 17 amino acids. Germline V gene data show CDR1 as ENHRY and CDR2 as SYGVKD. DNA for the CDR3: TGTGCCATCAGTTTAGGAGGGACTAGCGGGGGGGCTGGTGAGCAGTTCTTC. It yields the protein CAISLGGTSGGAGEQFF.